Below, one T cell receptor beta chain is given with its context. The sample comes from a study of blood T cells in healthy people across ages. V was shortened by 7 bases and J by 2 bases, with 14 bases between the two germline ends. The CDR3 has 14 amino acids. Primed by a sample-barcoded 5' primer and a J-beta primer mix, a second PCR proceeded for about 6 to 11 cycles. TCRdb re-analysed the 5' RACE reads in MiXCR, keeping a single row per CDR3 protein. The data contain roughly 1.5 million distinct CDR3 sequences, 42% of them singletons. Material: blood. The clonotype was recovered from a woman between 18 and 30 years old in good health. V is TRBV12-3 or TRBV12-4 and J is TRBJ1-2, with no clear D. This chain's CDR3 is CASTPAAENYGYTF. The CDR3 coding sequence is TGTGCCAGCACCCCAGCGGCAGAGAACTATGGCTACACCTTC.